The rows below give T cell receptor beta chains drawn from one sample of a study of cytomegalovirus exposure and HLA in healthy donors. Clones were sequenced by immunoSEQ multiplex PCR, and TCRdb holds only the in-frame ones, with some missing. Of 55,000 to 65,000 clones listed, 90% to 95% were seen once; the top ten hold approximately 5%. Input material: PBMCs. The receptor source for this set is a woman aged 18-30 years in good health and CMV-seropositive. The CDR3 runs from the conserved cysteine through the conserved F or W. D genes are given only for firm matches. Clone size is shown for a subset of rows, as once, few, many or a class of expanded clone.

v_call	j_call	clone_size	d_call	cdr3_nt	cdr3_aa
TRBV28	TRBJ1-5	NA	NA	TGTGCCAGCAGTTTAGCAGGGGAGGGCCAGCCCCAGCATTTT	CASSLAGEGQPQHF
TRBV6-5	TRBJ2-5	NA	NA	TGTGCCAGCAGGGACAAAGAGACCCAGTACTTC	CASRDKETQYF
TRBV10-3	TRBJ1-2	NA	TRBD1	TGTGCCATCACGAAGGACAGGGGAATAAGAATGGATGGCTACACCTTC	CAITKDRGIRMDGYTF
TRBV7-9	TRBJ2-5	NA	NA	TGTGCCAGCAGCCGCGACTTTCAGCGGGAGACCCAGTACTTC	CASSRDFQRETQYF
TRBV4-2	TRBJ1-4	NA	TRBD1	TGTGCCAGCAGCCAAGAGGTCGCAGGGGGCGGGGAAAAACTGTTTTTT	CASSQEVAGGGEKLFF
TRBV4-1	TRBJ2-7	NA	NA	TGCGCCAGCAGCCAAGATTTCCAAGGGGCCTACGAGCAGTACTTC	CASSQDFQGAYEQYF
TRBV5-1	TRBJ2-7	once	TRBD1	TGCGCCAGCAGCATAGCAGGGACAGTGAACGAGCAGTACTTC	CASSIAGTVNEQYF
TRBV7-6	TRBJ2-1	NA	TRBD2	TGTGCCAGCAGCCCCGGACTAGCGGGAATCAATGAGCAGTTCTTC	CASSPGLAGINEQFF
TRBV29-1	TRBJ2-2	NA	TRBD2	TGCAGCGTTGCTAGCGGGGGGGACACCGGGGAGCTGTTTTTT	CSVASGGDTGELFF
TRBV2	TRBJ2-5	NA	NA	TGTGCCAGCAGTGAAGCGATGGCTGAAGAGACCCAGTACTTC	CASSEAMAEETQYF
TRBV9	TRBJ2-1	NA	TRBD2	TGTGCCAGCAGCGTTCTAGCGGGGGGTCAGCCCAATGAGCAGTTCTTC	CASSVLAGGQPNEQFF
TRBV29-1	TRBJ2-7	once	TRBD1	TGCAGCGTTCTGACAGGGGGCGCTTTCCACGAGCAGTACTTC	CSVLTGGAFHEQYF
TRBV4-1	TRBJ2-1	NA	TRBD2	TGCGCCAGCAGCGACTCTCTAGCGGTCGGCGCCTACAATGAGCAGTTCTTC	CASSDSLAVGAYNEQFF
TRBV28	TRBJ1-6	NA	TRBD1	TGTGCCAGCAGTACAACATCCGGGACAGGGGAACCCCTCCACTTT	CASSTTSGTGEPLHF
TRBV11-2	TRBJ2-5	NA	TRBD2	TGTGCCAGCAGCGCGACTAGCGGGAGTGGGGAGACCCAGTACTTC	CASSATSGSGETQYF
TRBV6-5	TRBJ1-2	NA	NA	TGTGCCAGCAGGCCACGAGGAGGGGTCGGTGGCTACACCTTC	CASRPRGGVGGYTF
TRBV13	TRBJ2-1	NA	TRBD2	TGTGCCAGCAGCTTACCTAGCGGGAGGTCCTACAATGAGCAGTTCTTC	CASSLPSGRSYNEQFF
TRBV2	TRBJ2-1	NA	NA	TGTGCCAGCCATCCGGGGGGCTCAAAGTTAAATGAGCAGTTCTTC	CASHPGGSKLNEQFF
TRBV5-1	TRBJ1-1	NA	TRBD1	TGCGCCAGCAGCTGGACAGGGCGCACTGAAGCTTTCTTT	CASSWTGRTEAFF
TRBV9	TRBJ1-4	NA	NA	TGTGCCAGCAGCCCTTCACACAGGGCGGCTAATGAAAAACTGTTTTTT	CASSPSHRAANEKLFF
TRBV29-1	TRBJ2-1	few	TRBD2	TGCAGCGTTGGCCCAATGGAGACTAGCGGGTACAATGAGCAGTTCTTC	CSVGPMETSGYNEQFF
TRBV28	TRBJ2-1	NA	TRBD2	TGTGCCAGCAGCCCGCGGTTGTGGGGGACTAGCGGGCACAATGAGCAGTTCTTC	CASSPRLWGTSGHNEQFF
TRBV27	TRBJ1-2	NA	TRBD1	TGTGCCAGCAGTTTAGGGGGCCAGGGGGCGCGGAATGGCTACACCTTC	CASSLGGQGARNGYTF
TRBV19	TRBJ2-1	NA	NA	TGTGCCAGTAGTCCCGGGAGCGGTGGGTACTACAATGAGCAGTTCTTC	CASSPGSGGYYNEQFF